This TCR beta chain was sequenced for a study of blood T cell repertoires in COVID-19. Study-level background: The United States, Italy and Spain supplied acute and convalescent COVID-19 samples. T cells, B-cell-depleted T cells, or PBMCs supplied cDNA or gDNA.

This CDR3 spans 15 amino acids. Trimming at V came to 5 bases and at J to 8 bases, leaving 10 bases not matched to a gene. The V gene's germline CDR1 is LNHDA and CDR2 SQIVND (reference sequence). Authors' processing steps: Amplification of reference gene primers was used by the study to estimate nucleated cell counts. TCRdb keeps only in-frame clones here, not all; method: immunoSEQ multiplex PCR. The V and J calls and clone size come from that table; D and trimming were worked out from the DNA. The sample carries approximately 390,000 clones, 90% recorded once. Sequencing was carried out using peripheral blood. The chain combines TRBV19 with TRBJ1-4; TRBD1 matches 8 bases. This clonotype was obtained from a young man with active or convalescent COVID-19. The CDR3 DNA follows: TGTGCCAGTAGTCTTTGGGACAGGCGACGGGAAAAACTGTTTTTT. This encodes CASSLWDRRREKLFF.